The TCR beta chain described here comes from a study of siplizumab effects on memory and regulatory T cells. CDR3 length: 15 residues. Germline assignment: CDR1 SQVTM and CDR2 ANQGSEA. The trim removed 6 bases at V and 3 bases at J, leaving 10 bases unmatched. Assay used: immunoSEQ multiplex PCR; TCRdb lists only in-frame clones, some missing. The table includes about 100,000 clones, approximately 92% detected once. The sequence derives from a human donor in good health. V is TRBV29-1 and J is TRBJ2-7, with TRBD1 matching over 11 bases. Specimen: CD4+ T cells sorted from blood. In DNA, the CDR3 is TGCAGCGTCCGCCGGACAGGGGGCAGTATCTACGAGCAGTACTTC. This translates into CSVRRTGGSIYEQYF.